This T cell receptor (beta chain) originates from a study of cytomegalovirus exposure and HLA in healthy donors. Regarding the study as a whole: Most observed TCR sequences were rare, whereas some public TCRs were detected in many donors. The study labeled under 200 TCR beta chains cytomegalovirus-associated.

Notes on this clone: Antigen specificity is unknown.

Nominal health characterized the donors when sampled, though unrecorded immune exposures were likely. PCR employed 60 Vbeta and 13 Jbeta primers. Sequencing was performed with immunoSEQ multiplex PCR; in TCRdb, only in-frame clones are kept and a portion is missing. The sample holds approximately 150,000 clones, 65% to 80% seen once. Sequenced: PBMCs. The TCR comes from a woman aged 18-30 years in good health and CMV-seronegative.

The CDR3 region has the DNA TGCGCCAGCAGCTTGCTAGCGGGGCAAGAGACCCAGTACTTC. As protein: CASSLLAGQETQYF. The rearrangement joins TRBV5-1 to TRBJ2-5; TRBD2 agrees at 9 bases. J gave up 2 bases and V 1 base, and 0 bases lay outside the gene matches. Germline loops: CDR1 SGHRS, CDR2 YFSETQ. This CDR3 spans 14 amino acids.